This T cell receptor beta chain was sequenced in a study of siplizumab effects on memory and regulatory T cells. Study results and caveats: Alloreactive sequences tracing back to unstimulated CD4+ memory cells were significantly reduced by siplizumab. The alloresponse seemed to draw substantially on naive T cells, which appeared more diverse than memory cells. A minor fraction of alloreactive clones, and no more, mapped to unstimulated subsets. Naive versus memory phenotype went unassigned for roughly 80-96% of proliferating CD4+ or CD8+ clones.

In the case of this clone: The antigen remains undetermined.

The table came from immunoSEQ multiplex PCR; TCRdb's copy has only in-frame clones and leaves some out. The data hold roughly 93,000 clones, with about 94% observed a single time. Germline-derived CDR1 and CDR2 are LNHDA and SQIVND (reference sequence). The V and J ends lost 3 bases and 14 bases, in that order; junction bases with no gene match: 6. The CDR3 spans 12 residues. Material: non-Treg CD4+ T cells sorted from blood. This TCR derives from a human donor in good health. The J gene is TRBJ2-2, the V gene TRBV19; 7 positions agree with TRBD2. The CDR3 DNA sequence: TGTGCCAGTAGTATGGGGACTATTATTCTGTTTTTT. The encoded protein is CASSMGTIILFF.